This entry describes one TCR beta chain. Its specificity is unknown. Via MiXCR, TCRdb re-called the 5' RACE reads, giving one row per CDR3 protein. The sample has about 200,000 distinct CDR3 sequences, less than 9.5% seen once. The sample is drawn from a study of identical twins. Study outcomes and limitations: Models, which agreed with sharing between unrelated individuals, nonetheless underestimated the out-of-frame TCR alpha sharing seen in monozygotic twins. Possibly, invariant MAIT and iNKT cells partly confounded zero-insertion analyses. Sharing of beta out-of-frame sequences by twins showed a weaker excess. A cross-sectional statistical analysis, not follow-up of the same donors, supported the conclusions.

V shed 7 bases and J 2 bases; nucleotides not matched to a gene: 9. The length of the CDR3 is 16 residues. Germline V lookup: CDR1 SNHLY, CDR2 FYNNEI. V is TRBV2 and J is TRBJ1-1; 11 bases map to TRBD1. Material for sequencing was memory (CD45RO+) T cells sorted from blood. This TCR derives from a woman younger than 30 in good health. The CDR3 region is CASTERDRGVNTEAFF. The CDR3 nucleotides read TGTGCCAGCACCGAGCGGGACAGGGGGGTAAACACTGAAGCTTTCTTT.